A selection of T cell receptor beta chains follows, all from one sample in a study of blood T cell repertoires in COVID-19. Sequenced by immunoSEQ multiplex PCR; TCRdb stores in-frame clones only, minus some. The sample lists about 78,000 clones, 65% to 85% occurring once. The specimen was peripheral blood. These receptor sequences come from a man in his sixties with active or convalescent COVID-19. Both conserved end residues are part of each CDR3. The D gene is left open where the match is weak. Expanded clones are given a class, and other clones once, few, many or no size at all.

once,TRBV7-2,TRBJ1-1,NA,CASSGRNTEAFF,TGTGCCAGCAGCGGGCGAAACACTGAAGCTTTCTTT
NA,TRBV29-1,TRBJ1-3,TRBD1,CSVRTGSGNTIYF,TGCAGCGTTCGGACAGGCTCTGGAAACACCATATATTTT
NA,TRBV11-1,TRBJ1-5,NA,CASSLRGDQPQHF,TGTGCCAGCAGCCTGCGGGGGGACCAGCCCCAGCATTTT
NA,TRBV10-1,TRBJ2-5,NA,CASSEPGCSTQYF,TGCGCCAGCAGTGAGCCCGGGTGCTCGACCCAGTACTTC
NA,TRBV9,TRBJ1-2,NA,CASSADRSPTYGYTF,TGTGCCAGCAGCGCAGACAGGTCCCCTACCTATGGCTACACCTTC
once,TRBV9,TRBJ1-3,NA,CASSPPAGAYSGNTIYF,TGTGCCAGCAGCCCCCCGGCAGGGGCATACTCTGGAAACACCATATATTTT
NA,TRBV5-4,TRBJ1-2,NA,CASSLGQDYGYTF,TGTGCCAGCAGCTTGGGACAGGACTATGGCTACACCTTC
NA,TRBV29-1,TRBJ2-2,TRBD2,CSVEIAGRGTGELFF,TGCAGCGTTGAAATAGCGGGCCGAGGGACCGGGGAGCTGTTTTTT
NA,TRBV28,TRBJ2-1,NA,CASTWGLSYNEQFF,TGTGCCAGCACTTGGGGGCTATCCTACAATGAGCAGTTCTTC
NA,TRBV9,TRBJ2-7,NA,CASSAAWGGGYEQYF,TGTGCCAGCAGCGCAGCGTGGGGGGGCGGCTACGAGCAGTACTTC
NA,TRBV21-1,TRBJ1-6,NA,CASSRRVGTPHHSPLHF,TGTGCCAGCAGCCGACGGGTCGGGACACCCCATCATTCACCCCTCCACTTT
NA,TRBV24-1,TRBJ2-3,TRBD2,CATSDLGSGGIDTQYF,TGTGCCACCAGTGATTTGGGTAGCGGGGGGATAGATACGCAGTATTTT
NA,TRBV7-3,TRBJ2-2,TRBD1,CASNRQGGTGELFF,TGTGCCAGCAACCGACAGGGTGGCACCGGGGAGCTGTTTTTT
NA,TRBV20-1,TRBJ1-1,NA,CSASANSGETEAFF,TGCAGTGCTAGTGCAAACTCGGGAGAGACTGAAGCTTTCTTT
NA,TRBV7-2,TRBJ2-7,TRBD2,CASSPVLAGVEQYF,TGTGCCAGCAGCCCCGTACTAGCGGGGGTCGAGCAGTACTTC
NA,TRBV15,TRBJ2-7,TRBD1,CATSRNDRVGPREQYF,TGTGCCACCAGCAGAAACGACAGGGTCGGTCCGCGGGAGCAGTACTTC
once,TRBV7-2,TRBJ1-4,NA,CASSLAPTGRGEKLFF,TGTGCCAGCAGCTTAGCGCCAACAGGGCGGGGGGAAAAACTGTTTTTT
NA,TRBV14,TRBJ2-3,NA,CASNRGFTDTQYF,TGTGCCAGCAATAGGGGATTCACAGATACGCAGTATTTT
NA,TRBV18,TRBJ2-5,NA,CASSPPAGWETQYF,TGTGCCAGCTCACCACCGGCGGGTTGGGAGACCCAGTACTTC
NA,TRBV5-1,TRBJ2-7,NA,CASSLDLLSYEQYF,TGCGCCAGCAGCTTGGATCTCCTCTCCTACGAGCAGTACTTC
NA,TRBV3-1/TRBV3-2,TRBJ2-3,NA,CASSLRHPTDTQYF,TGTGCCAGCAGCCTTCGACATCCCACAGATACGCAGTATTTT
NA,TRBV2,TRBJ2-3,NA,CASSDRRTQYF,TGTGCCAGCTCGGACAGAAGGACGCAGTATTTT
NA,TRBV27,TRBJ1-2,NA,CASSLSGVNGYTF,TGTGCCAGCAGTTTATCCGGGGTTAACGGCTACACCTTC
NA,TRBV9,TRBJ2-2,NA,CASSVKKTGRNTGELFF,TGTGCCAGCAGCGTAAAGAAGACGGGGAGGAACACCGGGGAGCTGTTTTTT
NA,TRBV7-2,TRBJ1-2,NA,CASSLVGVNGYTF,TGTGCCAGCAGCTTAGTGGGAGTGAATGGCTACACCTTC
once,TRBV2,TRBJ2-5,TRBD2,CASSGGGAKAQYF,TGTGCCAGCAGTGGCGGGGGGGCCAAGGCCCAGTACTTC
NA,TRBV2,TRBJ1-1,TRBD1,CASAGGAGTEAFF,TGTGCCAGCGCAGGGGGCGCCGGCACTGAAGCTTTCTTT
NA,TRBV6-5,TRBJ1-5,NA,CASIPTSGNQPQHF,TGTGCCAGCATTCCCACCAGCGGCAATCAGCCCCAGCATTTT
NA,TRBV13,TRBJ2-7,NA,CASSLGAGSAVEQYF,TGTGCCAGCAGCTTAGGGGCAGGGTCGGCCGTCGAGCAGTACTTC
NA,TRBV7-2,TRBJ2-1,TRBD2,CASSLGGITYNEQFF,TGTGCCAGCAGCTTGGGAGGGATTACCTACAATGAGCAGTTCTTC
NA,TRBV27,TRBJ2-2,NA,CASTNSPSPVNTGELFF,TGTGCCAGCACCAACTCTCCTTCTCCCGTGAACACCGGGGAGCTGTTTTTT
NA,TRBV4-3,TRBJ2-1,TRBD2,CASSQPSGGVNEQFF,TGCGCCAGCAGCCAACCAAGCGGGGGGGTCAATGAGCAGTTCTTC
NA,TRBV6-6,TRBJ1-1,NA,CASSYDRGGRETEAFF,TGTGCCAGCAGTTATGATAGAGGAGGGAGAGAAACTGAAGCTTTCTTT
NA,TRBV5-1,TRBJ1-1,NA,CASSLEGAGTEAFF,TGCGCCAGCAGCTTGGAAGGGGCCGGGACTGAAGCTTTCTTT
NA,TRBV9,TRBJ2-7,NA,CASSVAGRRQKGLGEQYF,TGTGCCAGCAGCGTAGCCGGGCGTAGACAGAAAGGGCTGGGCGAGCAGTACTTC
NA,TRBV6-5,TRBJ2-7,NA,CASSYSRASGSYEQYF,TGTGCCAGCAGTTACTCGAGGGCATCGGGCTCTTACGAGCAGTACTTC
few,TRBV12-5,TRBJ1-5,TRBD1,CASGLVWDRGNQPQHF,TGTGCTAGTGGTTTGGTATGGGACAGGGGGAATCAGCCCCAGCATTTT
NA,TRBV4-2,TRBJ1-2,NA,CASSPDTPRAYGYTF,TGTGCCAGCAGCCCCGACACTCCGAGGGCCTATGGCTACACCTTC
once,TRBV6-5,TRBJ2-5,NA,CASSYGGGPRETQYF,TGTGCCAGCAGTTACGGCGGGGGCCCCCGGGAGACCCAGTACTTC
once,TRBV7-9,TRBJ1-4,NA,CASSLSSTTNEKLFF,TGTGCCAGCAGCTTAAGTTCTACAACTAATGAAAAACTGTTTTTT
NA,TRBV24-1,TRBJ2-7,NA,CATSDPKGDSYEQYF,TGTGCCACCAGTGATCCGAAGGGGGACTCCTACGAGCAGTACTTC
few,TRBV5-1,TRBJ1-4,NA,CASSPSGAGGREKLFF,TGCGCCAGCAGCCCCAGCGGGGCTGGGGGGAGGGAAAAACTGTTTTTT
once,TRBV7-8,TRBJ2-4,NA,CASSLDGAGKAKNIQYF,TGTGCCAGCAGCTTAGATGGGGCGGGGAAGGCCAAAAACATTCAGTACTTC
NA,TRBV7-2,TRBJ2-7,NA,CASSLLGRAEEQYF,TGTGCCAGCAGTCTTCTGGGCAGGGCGGAGGAGCAGTACTTC
NA,TRBV6-2/TRBV6-3,TRBJ2-2,NA,CASSARTMFF,TGTGCCAGCAGCGCACGGACAATGTTTTTT
NA,TRBV19,TRBJ2-3,NA,CASSTPASRTDTQYF,TGTGCCAGTAGTACCCCCGCCTCTAGAACAGATACGCAGTATTTT
NA,TRBV7-2,TRBJ2-7,TRBD1,CASSLGQGTYEQYF,TGTGCCAGCAGCTTGGGACAGGGGACCTACGAGCAGTACTTC
NA,TRBV2,TRBJ2-2,NA,CASRGSVGNTGELFF,TGTGCCAGCAGGGGTAGCGTAGGTAACACCGGGGAGCTGTTTTTT
NA,TRBV19,TRBJ1-1,TRBD1,CASTTTGANTEAFF,TGTGCCAGTACCACGACAGGGGCGAACACTGAAGCTTTCTTT
NA,TRBV5-5,TRBJ2-3,TRBD2,CASSPPGLAGGTDTQYF,TGTGCCAGCAGCCCCCCCGGACTAGCGGGGGGCACAGATACGCAGTATTTT
few,TRBV25-1,TRBJ2-3,NA,CASSERRGRADTQYF,TGTGCCAGCAGTGAAAGGAGGGGGCGAGCAGATACGCAGTATTTT